Below are 25 T cell receptor beta chains sequenced from a single sample in a study of OX40 agonist ivuxolimab in advanced cancers. The library was prepared using the immunoSEQ multiplex PCR assay. TCRdb holds this immuneACCESS table with in-frame rearrangements only. Some clones are missing; in checked studies, unresolved V genes explain under half, and the rest has no known cause. The sample table holds 20,000 to 25,000 clones, of which approximately 91% were seen once. The ten largest account for about 47% of the sample. The material sequenced was CD4+ or CD8+ T cells sorted from blood, taken in a trial of the OX40 agonist ivuxolimab. The receptors were gathered from an adult with an advanced solid tumor such as melanoma, head and neck, liver or kidney cancer.

The chain couples TRBV30 to TRBJ1-1, with 9 bases identical to TRBD1. This CDR3 has 14 residues. Losses at the gene ends were 5 bases for V and 2 bases for J; bases not matched to a gene: 6. Germline-derived CDR1 and CDR2 are GTSNPN and SVGIG (reference sequence). For the CDR3, the DNA is TGTGCCTGGGGTACAGGGGGCGCAAACACTGAAGCTTTCTTT. Translation: CAWGTGGANTEAFF. The variable domain in full, with the rest retrieved from reference TRBV30 and TRBJ1-1, is SQTIHQWPATLVQPVGSPLSLECTVEGTSNPNLYWYRQAAGRGLQLLFYSVGIGQISSEVPQNLSASRPQDRQFILSSKKLLLSDSGFYLCAWGTGGANTEAFFGQGTRLTVV.

This chain joins TRBV6-5 and TRBJ2-3, with D possibly matching TRBD2 (6 bases). The V gene lost 4 bases and the J gene lost 0 bases, with 14 bases spanning the gap. Germline assignment: CDR1 MNHEY and CDR2 SVGAGI. The CDR3 extends over 16 amino acids. The CDR3 here is CASSLISGTSTDTQYF. The CDR3 region has the DNA TGTGCCAGCAGTTTAATTAGCGGTACCAGCACAGATACGCAGTATTTT.

Within the sample, this clone is medium-sized (0.01 to 0.1%). The rearrangement joins TRBV13 to TRBJ1-1, with D possibly matching TRBD1 (6 bases). Germline V gene sequence: CDR1 PRHDT, CDR2 FYEKMQ (reference sequence). The V end was cut by 4 bases, the J end by 0 bases, with 6 bases between. The CDR3 covers 13 residues. The CDR3 sequence is CASSWTVNTEAFF. CDR3 in DNA: TGTGCCAGCAGCTGGACAGTGAACACTGAAGCTTTCTTT.

The rearrangement uses TRBV5-1 and TRBJ2-5; either TRBD1 or TRBD2 may fit D (5 bases each). Trimming left V 4 bases short and J 5 bases short, with 15 bases between. Per germline, CDR1 SGHRS and CDR2 YFSETQ. The CDR3 spans 14 residues. The CDR3 sequence is CASSTGRQSETQYF. CDR3 bases: TGCGCCAGCAGCACGGGACGCCAGTCGGAGACCCAGTACTTC.

The chain uses TRBV9 and TRBJ2-3; D is undetermined. Trimming took off 0 bases at V and 2 bases at J, with 4 bases between the two ends. This CDR3 is built from 13 residues. The germline CDR1 and CDR2 sequences are SGDLS and YYNGEE. Here the CDR3 DNA reads TGTGCCAGCAGCGTAGGTACCACAGATACGCAGTATTTT. The encoded protein is CASSVGTTDTQYF.

The chain carries TRBV7-3 and TRBJ2-1; 13 bases fit TRBD2. V shed 4 bases and J 8 bases; nucleotides not matched to a gene: 2. CDR3 size: 14 residues. Germline CDR1 reads SGHTA; CDR2 reads FQGTGA. The CDR3 nucleotides read TGTGCCAGCAGCTGGACTAGCGGGAGCGATGAGCAGTTCTTC. Translating it yields CASSWTSGSDEQFF.

The gene calls are TRBV28 and TRBJ1-2; D may be TRBD1 (5 bases). CDR3 length: 12 residues. Trimming removed 6 bases from V and 5 bases from J, with 10 bases in between. CDR1 is MDHEN, CDR2 SYDVKM, per germline. The CDR3 coding sequence is TGTGCCAGCAGAGAGGGGTCGTATGGCTACACCTTC. It codes for CASREGSYGYTF.

The chain carries TRBV7-9 and TRBJ2-7, with D uncertain. V was shortened by 5 bases and J by 2 bases, with 13 bases between the two germline ends. This CDR3 spans 14 amino acids. Germline V lookup: CDR1 SEHNR, CDR2 FQNEAQ (reference sequence). The CDR3 DNA is TGTGCCAGCAGCGCGGACCGTAGAACCTACGAGCAGTACTTC. Encoded protein: CASSADRRTYEQYF. Drawing the rest from reference TRBV7-9 and TRBJ2-7, the complete variable domain is DTGVSQNPRHKITKRGQNVTFRCDPISEHNRLYWYRQTLGQGPEFLTYFQNEAQLEKSRLLSDRFSAERPKGSFSTLEIQRTEQGDSAMYLCASSADRRTYEQYFGPGTRLTVT.

Remarks on this clone: One end of the junction fails to match germline, which may point to a read error. The chain recombines TRBV2 with TRBJ2-1; tentative D call: TRBD2 (6 bases). This CDR3 is 11 amino acids long. The germline CDR1 and CDR2 sequences are SNHLY and FYNNEI. CDR3 loop: CASSESGTGVF. As DNA, the CDR3 is TGTGCCAGCAGTGAATCCGGGACGGGGGTCTTC.

CDR3 DNA: TGTGCCAGCAGTTACTCGCGGGACAGTCCCTACGAGCAGTACTTC. Protein sequence: CASSYSRDSPYEQYF. The chain has TRBV6-5 and TRBJ2-7; maybe TRBD1 (7 bases). Trimming took off 0 bases at V and 2 bases at J, with 11 bases between the two ends. In germline, CDR1 is MNHEY, CDR2 SVGAGI. This CDR3 is 15 amino acids long.

This clone came up a few times. The chain carries TRBV18 and TRBJ1-2; 10 nucleotides align to TRBD1. Germline CDR1 and CDR2: KGHSH and LQKENI. CDR3 length: 15 amino acids. V dropped 3 bases and J dropped 4; count of bases not matched to a gene: 5. CDR3 nucleotides: TGTGCCAGCTCACCCGGGACAGGGGCCGGCTATGGCTACACCTTC. Translating it yields CASSPGTGAGYGYTF.

This clone was seen only once. V usage is TRBV6-5 and J usage is TRBJ2-3; a weak D match, TRBD2 (6 bases). Trimming took 4 bases from V and 0 from J, leaving 14 bases between them. Germline CDR1 is MNHEY and CDR2 is SVGAGI. The CDR3 contains 16 residues. The CDR3 DNA reads as TGTGCCAGCAGTTTATCGGGACTTTCTAGCACAGATACGCAGTATTTT. As protein: CASSLSGLSSTDTQYF.

This clone was counted a few times. The rearrangement links TRBV19 to TRBJ1-6, with D perhaps matching TRBD1 (5 bases). Germline V gives CDR1 LNHDA, CDR2 SQIVND (reference sequence). The V end lost 4 bases, the J end lost 6 bases, and 19 bases lay between the germline ends. This CDR3 is 17 amino acids long. The CDR3 DNA is TGTGCCAGTAGTAGTGATCGGCAGTTCAGGGTTAATTCACCCCTCCACTTT. Translated: CASSSDRQFRVNSPLHF.

The chain couples TRBV7-9 to TRBJ2-7, with 7 bases fitting TRBD1. The V gene end was trimmed by 6 bases and the J gene end by 0 bases; junction bases not matched to a gene: 8. Germline CDR1 SEHNR, CDR2 FQNEAQ (reference sequence). The CDR3 runs 15 residues. The CDR3 loop reads CASSEHDRASYEQYF. The CDR3 DNA sequence: TGTGCCAGCAGTGAACACGACAGGGCCTCCTACGAGCAGTACTTC.

The chain carries TRBV12-5 and TRBJ1-1; TRBD1 is a possible D gene (6 bases). CDR1 is LGHNT, CDR2 FRNRAP, per germline. V was shortened by 6 bases and J by 8 bases, with 19 bases between the two germline ends. CDR3 size: 14 residues. CDR3 in amino acids: CASGPGGGSLEAFF. The CDR3 DNA reads as TGTGCTAGTGGCCCAGGAGGGGGTTCACTCGAAGCTTTCTTT.

The chain is built from TRBV5-1 and TRBJ1-1, with D perhaps matching TRBD1 (6 bases). The CDR3 contains 15 residues. In germline, CDR1 is SGHRS, CDR2 YFSETQ. Trimming took off 1 base at V and 3 bases at J, with 13 bases between the two ends. The CDR3, as DNA: TGCGCCAGCAGCTTGTCTGCGACAGGTGACACTGAAGCTTTCTTT. Translating it yields CASSLSATGDTEAFF.

V is TRBV5-6 and J is TRBJ2-3, with D maybe TRBD1 (6 bases). The CDR3 contains 13 residues. The germline V and J ends were trimmed by 4 bases and 5 bases, with 11 bases remaining between them. Germline V gene sequence: CDR1 SGHDT, CDR2 YYEEEE. DNA for the CDR3: TGTGCCAGCAGCCGTGAAGGGGGAGATACGCAGTATTTT. This translates into CASSREGGDTQYF.

V is TRBV6-1 and J is TRBJ2-6; D is ambiguous. V shed 5 bases and J shed 4 bases, with 12 bases lying between them. The CDR3 contains 15 residues. Germline V gene data show CDR1 as MNHNS and CDR2 as SASEGT. The chain's CDR3 is CASSFDLSGANVLTF. The CDR3 DNA sequence: TGTGCCAGCAGTTTTGACCTCTCGGGGGCCAACGTCCTGACTTTC.

The CDR3 nucleotides are TGCAGCGTTGAAGATCGAGGAAACGGCTACACCTTC. It yields the protein CSVEDRGNGYTF. This sequence joins TRBV29-1 and TRBJ1-2, with unresolved D. V shed 0 bases and J shed 8 bases, with 10 bases lying between them. Germline CDR1 SQVTM, CDR2 ANQGSEA. The CDR3 contains 12 residues.

V usage is TRBV7-9 and J usage is TRBJ2-7; 7 bases line up with TRBD1. V lost 3 bases, J lost 7 bases, and 3 bases stayed unmatched. The V gene's germline CDR1 is SEHNR and CDR2 FQNEAQ (reference sequence). This CDR3 has 12 residues. CDR3 residues: CASSLGQQEQYF. The CDR3 nucleotides are TGTGCCAGCAGCTTGGGACAGCAAGAGCAGTACTTC.

This chain links TRBV7-6 with TRBJ2-7, with TRBD2 matching 13 bases. There are 15 residues in the CDR3. J was trimmed by 2 bases and V by 5 bases; bases with no gene match: 3. Germline V gene sequence: CDR1 SGHVS, CDR2 FNYEAQ. The CDR3 region is CASSAGLAGAYEQYF. The CDR3 coding sequence is TGTGCCAGCAGCGCAGGACTAGCGGGAGCCTACGAGCAGTACTTC.

The chain joins TRBV5-1 to TRBJ1-1, with D perhaps matching TRBD1 (6 bases). CDR3 length: 14 amino acids. The V gene's germline CDR1 is SGHRS and CDR2 YFSETQ. The germline V and J ends were trimmed by 4 bases and 1 base, with 11 bases remaining between them. CDR3 in DNA: TGCGCCAGCAGCCCCGGGGACACGAACACTGAAGCTTTCTTT. Protein sequence: CASSPGDTNTEAFF.

The genes are TRBV10-1 and TRBJ2-1; TRBD2 matches 11 bases. V was pared by 3 bases and J by 6 bases, with 7 bases of the junction left unmatched. The CDR3 contains 16 residues. Germline V gene sequence: CDR1 WNHNN, CDR2 SYGVQD (reference sequence). CDR3 nucleotides: TGCGCCAGCAGTGAAGGGGGACTAGCGGAGACCAATGAGCAGTTCTTC. This codes for CASSEGGLAETNEQFF.

The chain couples TRBV9 to TRBJ1-1; D is perhaps TRBD1 (6 bases). V was pared by 4 bases and J by 2 bases, with 15 bases between. CDR3 length equals 15 residues. Germline CDR1 and CDR2: SGDLS and YYNGEE. The CDR3 DNA is TGTGCCAGCAGCCTCACCGGGACACCTAACACTGAAGCTTTCTTT. Amino acid sequence: CASSLTGTPNTEAFF.

The chain has TRBV5-6 and TRBJ2-7; 7 positions match TRBD1. The CDR3 spans 14 residues. With 0 bases clipped from V and 6 bases from J, the junction kept 6 bases outside the gene matches. The V gene's germline CDR1 is SGHDT and CDR2 YYEEEE. CDR3 coding DNA: TGTGCCAGCAGCTTGGGACAGGGACGGGGCGAGCAGTACTTC. Protein sequence: CASSLGQGRGEQYF. Based on the CDR3 plus reference TRBV5-6 and TRBJ2-7, the full variable domain is DAGVTQSPTHLIKTRGQQVTLRCSPKSGHDTVSWYQQALGQGPQFIFQYYEEEERQRGNFPDRFSGHQFPNYSSELNVNALLLGDSALYLCASSLGQGRGEQYFGPGTRLTVT.